Listed below are T cell receptor beta chains from one sample, sequenced in a study of T-cell reconstitution after alpha-beta-depleted transplantation in children. TCRdb recomputed calls from the PCR reads with MiXCR, one row per CDR3 protein. The sample lists about 15,000 distinct CDR3 sequences, around 12% seen once, with over 55% in the top ten. The sequences come from PBMCs, mostly from graft donor cells, collected 180 days after TCRalphabeta/CD19-depleted stem cell transplant. These receptor sequences come from a boy under three years old who had a stem cell transplant for Wiskott-Aldrich syndrome, so the T cells may come from the graft donor. CDR3s include the opening cysteine and the closing phenylalanine or tryptophan. A D gene is named only where the DNA matches it firmly. Not every row has a clone size; where given, it reads once, few, many or a size class.

V,length,D,size,J,DNA,CDR3
TRBV7-9,15,-,few,TRBJ1-4,TGTGCCAGCAGCTCCAGACGGACAACTAATGAAAAACTGTTTTTT,CASSSRRTTNEKLFF
TRBV15,14,TRBD1,many,TRBJ2-7,TGTGCCACCAAATCGACAGGGGCCTTCTACGAGCAGTACTTC,CATKSTGAFYEQYF
TRBV11-2,16,TRBD1,few,TRBJ2-2,TGTGCCAGCAGCTTAGGACAGGGGGGGAACGACGGGGAGCTGTTTTTT,CASSLGQGGNDGELFF
TRBV27,17,TRBD2,-,TRBJ2-7,TGTGCCAGCAGCCCCCGGACTAGCGGGAGGGCCCTTTACGAGCAGTACTTC,CASSPRTSGRALYEQYF
TRBV7-2,16,TRBD1,many,TRBJ2-1,TGTGCCAGCAGCTTAGAAATCTGGGGACAGGGGTATGAGCAGTTCTTC,CASSLEIWGQGYEQFF
TRBV3-1,14,-,few,TRBJ2-1,TGTGCCAGCAGCCAAGGAGCATCCTACAATGAGCAGTTCTTC,CASSQGASYNEQFF
TRBV20-1,15,-,many,TRBJ1-2,TGCAGTGCTAGCCGTTTGGGGGGGGCGCCGGGGGGCTACACCTTC,CSASRLGGAPGGYTF
TRBV5-1,13,-,few,TRBJ2-5,TGCGCCAGCATGCTAGCGAGACAAGAGACCCAGTACTTC,CASMLARQETQYF
TRBV15,14,-,-,TRBJ2-7,TGTGCCACCAGCAGAGGGGGCAAGACCTACGAGCAGTACTTC,CATSRGGKTYEQYF
TRBV7-2,13,-,many,TRBJ1-1,TGTGCCAGCGTCCGAGAGAGGAACACTGAAGCTTTCTTT,CASVRERNTEAFF
TRBV7-9,13,TRBD1,many,TRBJ1-2,TGTGCCAGCAGCCCAGGGGGACGCGAGGGCTACACCTTC,CASSPGGREGYTF
TRBV18,15,-,-,TRBJ2-7,TGTGCCAGCTCACCGGACGGAGGGAGTTCCCACGAGCAGTACTTC,CASSPDGGSSHEQYF
TRBV24-1,13,-,-,TRBJ2-2,TGTGCCACCTTTTACCTCGGCCCCGGGGAGCTGTTTTTT,CATFYLGPGELFF
TRBV5-1,13,-,few,TRBJ2-6,TGCGCCAGCAGAGGGGCTGGGGCCAACGGCCTGACTTTC,CASRGAGANGLTF
TRBV20-1,19,-,many,TRBJ1-5,TGCAGTGCTAGAGACTCAGGGGCAGGAAGATTTCATAGCAATCAGCCCCAGCATTTT,CSARDSGAGRFHSNQPQHF
TRBV19,16,-,few,TRBJ2-7,TGTGCCAGTAGTGGGCGCCGGACGTATTCTCCCTACGAGCAGTACTTC,CASSGRRTYSPYEQYF
TRBV7-2,13,-,-,TRBJ1-1,TGTGCCAGCAGCTTAATTGGGAGGGTAGGAGCTTTCTTT,CASSLIGRVGAFF
TRBV20-1,11,-,many,TRBJ2-3,TGCAGTGCCGGCCCGTTGAATACGCAGTATTTT,CSAGPLNTQYF
TRBV7-2,16,-,few,TRBJ2-3,TGTGCCAGCAGCTTAGCGGAGGAGCGGAGCACAGATACGCAGTATTTT,CASSLAEERSTDTQYF
TRBV27,14,TRBD1,many,TRBJ1-2,TGTGCCAGCAGCTCAGATACAGGGGTCTATGGCTACACCTTC,CASSSDTGVYGYTF
TRBV6-1,15,-,few,TRBJ1-1,TGTGCCAGCAGCCTATGGGGGGCCATGAACACTGAAGCTTTCTTT,CASSLWGAMNTEAFF
TRBV20-1,14,TRBD2,-,TRBJ2-5,TGCAGTGCTAGCGGGCTAGCGGTACAAGAGACCCAGTACTTC,CSASGLAVQETQYF
TRBV20-1,12,TRBD1,-,TRBJ2-4,TGCAGTGCTAGAGGACAGGGGAACAGTCAGTACTTC,CSARGQGNSQYF
TRBV6-2/TRBV6-3,14,-,few,TRBJ2-1,TGTGCCAGCAGTTATAGGCTAGCCTACAATGAGCAGTTCTTC,CASSYRLAYNEQFF
TRBV20-1,12,TRBD2,many,TRBJ2-4,TGCAGTGCTAGGTCTAGCGGGAACATTCAGTACTTC,CSARSSGNIQYF
TRBV5-6,13,-,many,TRBJ2-1,TGTGCCAGCAGCTTGGCTAGCATCCATGAGCAGTTCTTC,CASSLASIHEQFF
TRBV18,13,-,medium-sized,TRBJ1-5,TGTGCCAGCTCACCGGACCGTAATCAGCCCCAGCATTTT,CASSPDRNQPQHF
TRBV20-1,11,-,few,TRBJ1-1,TGCATAGCGGACACTATCACTGAAGCTTTCTTT,CIADTITEAFF
TRBV7-9,12,-,few,TRBJ1-1,TGTGCCAGCTCGATAGGGGCCACTGAAGCTTTCTTT,CASSIGATEAFF